The present entry profiles one T cell receptor (beta chain) with its context. Its matching antigen is unknown. These data belong to a study of blood T cells in healthy people across ages. Whole-study findings and limits: PBMCs that were unsorted prevented a conclusive naive versus antigen-experienced comparison. Older age went with lower TCR beta diversity per million T cells, in a roughly linear way.

Sample-barcoded 5' priming and a J-beta primer mix drove a second PCR of roughly 6 to 12 cycles. Every cDNA was tagged by a template-switch adaptor with 12 random nucleotides. TCRdb used MiXCR to reprocess the 5' RACE reads, holding one entry per CDR3 protein. There are over 1.5 million distinct CDR3 sequences in the sample; less than 50% occur only once, and 2.1% lies in the top ten. V was trimmed by 5 bases and J by 3 bases, leaving 17 bases between them. Germline-derived CDR1 and CDR2 are SGHTA and FQGNSA. The CDR3 has 15 residues. The chain employs TRBV7-2 and TRBJ2-7; D is unresolved. The sequencing input was blood. This receptor was taken from a woman aged 40 to 55 in good health. In nucleotides, the CDR3 is TGTGCCAGCAGCCTCCAGTCGAGCAGGAGCTACGAGCAGTACTTC. Translating it yields CASSLQSSRSYEQYF.